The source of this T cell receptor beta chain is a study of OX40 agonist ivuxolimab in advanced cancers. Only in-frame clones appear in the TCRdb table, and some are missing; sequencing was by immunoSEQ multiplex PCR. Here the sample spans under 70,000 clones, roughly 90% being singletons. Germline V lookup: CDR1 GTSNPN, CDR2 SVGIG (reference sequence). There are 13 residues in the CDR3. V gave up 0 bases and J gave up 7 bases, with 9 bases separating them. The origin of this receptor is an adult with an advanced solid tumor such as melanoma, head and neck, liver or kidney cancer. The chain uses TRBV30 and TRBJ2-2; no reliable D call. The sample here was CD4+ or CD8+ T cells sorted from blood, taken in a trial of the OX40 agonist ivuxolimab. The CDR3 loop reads CAWSVSVGGELFF. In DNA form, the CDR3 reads TGTGCCTGGAGTGTCAGTGTGGGCGGGGAGCTGTTTTTT.